This section outlines one T cell receptor beta chain sequence together with its context. Trimming took 5 bases from V and 4 from J, leaving 15 bases between them. There are 15 residues in the CDR3. CDR1 and CDR2 from the germline V gene are SGDLS and YYNGEE. This specimen comes from a study of T cell changes during pregnancy in multiple sclerosis. Generated by immunoSEQ multiplex PCR, the TCRdb table keeps only in-frame clones and is missing some. The sample lists 15,000 to 20,000 clones; approximately 88% were seen once. V and J are TRBV9 and TRBJ1-4; maybe TRBD1 (6 bases). The starting material was CD8+ T cells from peripheral blood mononuclear cells, obtained after pregnancy. The origin of this receptor is a female donor in good health, enrolled as a control in a pregnancy study. In DNA, the CDR3 is TGTGCCAGCAGTGCTCGCGGACAGCTTAATGAAAAACTGTTTTTT. Amino acids: CASSARGQLNEKLFF.